The clone carrying this TCR beta chain was seen a single time. What it binds is not known. The data derive from a study of OX40 agonist ivuxolimab in advanced cancers. V gave up 3 bases and J gave up 3 bases, with 12 bases separating them. The CDR3 length is 14 residues. Germline V gives CDR1 LNHNV, CDR2 YYDKDF (reference sequence). Findings and caveats of the study: Low clonal expansion, among the lowest seen, marked partial responders at 0.1-3.0 mg/kg.

TCRdb keeps only in-frame clones here, not all; method: immunoSEQ multiplex PCR. The data show 55,000 to 80,000 clones, approximately 85% seen once. The TCR sequence derives from an adult with an advanced solid tumor such as melanoma, head and neck, liver or kidney cancer. V and J are TRBV15 and TRBJ2-7, with D possibly TRBD1 on 5 matching bases. The sequencing here drew on CD4+ or CD8+ T cells sorted from blood, taken in a trial of the OX40 agonist ivuxolimab. Written as DNA, the CDR3 is TGTGCCACCAGCAGCGGGTCCCAGGGCTACGAGCAGTACTTC. It encodes CATSSGSQGYEQYF.